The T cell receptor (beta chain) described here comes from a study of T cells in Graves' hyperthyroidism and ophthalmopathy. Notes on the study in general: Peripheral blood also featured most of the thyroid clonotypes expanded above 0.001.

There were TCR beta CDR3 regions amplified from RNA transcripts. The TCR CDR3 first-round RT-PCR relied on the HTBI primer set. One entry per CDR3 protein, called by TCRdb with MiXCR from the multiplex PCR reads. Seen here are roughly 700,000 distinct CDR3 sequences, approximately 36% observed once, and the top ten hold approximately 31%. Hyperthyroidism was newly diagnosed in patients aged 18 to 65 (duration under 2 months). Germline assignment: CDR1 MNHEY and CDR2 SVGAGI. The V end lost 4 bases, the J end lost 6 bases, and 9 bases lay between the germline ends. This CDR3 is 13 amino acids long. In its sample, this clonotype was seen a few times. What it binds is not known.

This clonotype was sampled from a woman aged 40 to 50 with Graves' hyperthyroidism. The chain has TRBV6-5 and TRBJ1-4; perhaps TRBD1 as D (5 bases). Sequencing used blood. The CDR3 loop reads CASSFSRDEKLFF. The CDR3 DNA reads TGTGCCAGCAGTTTTTCCAGGGATGAAAAACTGTTTTTT.